This T cell receptor beta chain was obtained from a study of T-cell memory formation after mild COVID-19. A 5'RACE reaction primed in the constant segment made cDNA libraries of TCR alpha and TCR beta, and these carried sample barcodes and UMIs. TCRdb redid the calling of the 5' RACE reads with MiXCR, one entry per CDR3 protein. The sample consists of 470,000 or so distinct CDR3 sequences, approximately 19% of them appearing once. The CDR3 has 13 amino acids. The germline V and J ends were trimmed by 1 base and 2 bases, with 6 bases remaining between them. In germline, CDR1 is MGHRA, CDR2 YSYEKL. Study-wide results and caveats: Mainly CM and EM harbored the contracting CD4+ clones; mainly EMRA harbored the CD8+ ones.

This clonotype was observed a handful of times. Its specificity is not known. The chain is built from TRBV4-1 and TRBJ2-7, with D possibly matching TRBD1 (5 bases). Sequenced input: PBMCs or a T cell subset sorted from them (not recorded which). This receptor was taken from a man aged 18 to 29 who had mild COVID-19 (a few samples of this study predate the infection). Cell type and time point are not known. Written as DNA, the CDR3 is TGCGCCAGCAGCCAAGTAGGGGCCTACGAGCAGTACTTC. This encodes CASSQVGAYEQYF.